One and the same sample provided the 30 T cell receptor beta chains below, sequenced in a study of T cells in Graves' hyperthyroidism and ophthalmopathy. Researchers took RNA transcripts and amplified the TCR beta CDR3 regions from them. The HTBI primer set drove a first-round RT-PCR of the TCR CDR3. From the multiplex PCR reads, TCRdb called clonotypes with MiXCR, one entry per CDR3 protein. The sample contains approximately 600,000 distinct CDR3 sequences, around 15% of which appear only once. The sample consisted of blood. The receptors shown here come from a woman in her twenties or thirties with Graves' hyperthyroidism.

This clonotype was recorded a few times. As DNA, the CDR3 is TGTGCCAGTAGTGGGGGACTAGCGGGCACCCCGAACACAGATACGCAGTATTTT. Its translation: CASSGGLAGTPNTDTQYF. The J gene is TRBJ2-3, the V gene TRBV19, with 12 bases matching TRBD2. V dropped 5 bases and J dropped 2; count of bases not matched to a gene: 11. Germline-derived CDR1 and CDR2 are LNHDA and SQIVND (reference sequence). This CDR3 spans 18 amino acids.

This clonotype was counted many times. The chain recombines TRBV12-3 or TRBV12-4 with TRBJ1-1; no clear D. With 3 bases removed from V and 7 bases from J, the gap between germline ends came to 12 bases. This CDR3 has 13 residues. As DNA, the CDR3 is TGTGCCAGCAGTTTGAGGGTAAACGGTGAAGCTTTCTTT. Translated, it gives CASSLRVNGEAFF.

The sample holds many counts of this clonotype. The chain joins TRBV3-1 to TRBJ2-3; maybe TRBD2 (5 bases). This CDR3 region has 14 residues. Germline V CDR1 and CDR2: LGHDT, YNNKEL (reference sequence). The V gene lost 1 base and the J gene lost 6 bases, with 11 bases spanning the gap. CDR3 nucleotide sequence: TGTGCCAGCAGCCAAGTGCCACGGGGTGATACGCAGTATTTT. This translates into CASSQVPRGDTQYF.

This clonotype was found many times. V is TRBV4-1 and J is TRBJ2-5, with D possibly matching TRBD2 (5 bases). Germline V gives CDR1 MGHRA, CDR2 YSYEKL. V was shortened by 3 bases and J by 1 base, with 6 bases between the two germline ends. The CDR3 sequence is 13 residues long. The CDR3 reads CASSQGSQETQYF. The CDR3 nucleotides are TGCGCCAGCAGCCAGGGGAGCCAAGAGACCCAGTACTTC.

This clonotype was picked up a small number of times. This chain links TRBV29-1 with TRBJ2-1; D is perhaps TRBD2 (6 bases). Germline V gene lookup returns CDR1 SQVTM and CDR2 ANQGSEA. This CDR3 comprises 14 residues. Trimming left V 3 bases short and J 1 base short, with 10 bases between. The CDR3 bases are TGCAGCGTTGAGGCGGGAAGGTCCTACAATGAGCAGTTCTTC. Its protein product is CSVEAGRSYNEQFF.

The chain recombines TRBV11-2 with TRBJ2-3; the D gene could be TRBD1 or TRBD2 (5 bases each). The CDR3 has 19 residues. V gave up 3 bases and J gave up 1 base, with 23 bases separating them. The V gene's germline CDR1 is SGHAT and CDR2 FQNNGV. The CDR3 spells CASSFVSLGVAGGTDTQYF. The CDR3, as DNA: TGTGCCAGCAGCTTTGTCTCGCTGGGGGTGGCCGGGGGCACAGATACGCAGTATTTT.

This chain links TRBV2 with TRBJ2-7, with 10 bases matching TRBD1. CDR3 length: 14 residues. The germline CDR1 and CDR2 sequences are SNHLY and FYNNEI. V was pared by 6 bases and J by 4 bases, with 6 bases of the junction left unmatched. The CDR3 region is CASRVPGQGYEQYF. The CDR3 DNA is TGTGCCAGCAGGGTCCCGGGACAGGGGTACGAGCAGTACTTC.

This clonotype was detected ten times or more. The chain has TRBV6-2 or TRBV6-3 and TRBJ1-1, with 7 bases identical to TRBD1. The V gene's germline CDR1 is MNHEY and CDR2 SVGEGT. CDR3 length: 13 amino acids. V gave up 8 bases and J gave up 4 bases; unmatched junction bases: 7. CDR3 in DNA: TGTGCCAGCGGCCGACAGGGCGGCACTGAAGCTTTCTTT. Protein product: CASGRQGGTEAFF.

This clonotype was detected only a few times. The CDR3 sequence is CSVSLSGGHYNEQFF. For the CDR3, the DNA is TGCAGCGTAAGTCTGAGCGGAGGGCATTACAATGAGCAGTTCTTC. This rearrangement joins TRBV29-1 to TRBJ2-1, with D possibly TRBD2 on 6 matching bases. CDR1 is SQVTM, CDR2 ANQGSEA, per germline. V was cut by 6 bases and J by 4 bases, with 19 bases left in between. CDR3 length: 15 residues.

This clonotype was detected only a few times. The V and J genes are TRBV19 and TRBJ1-1; no firm D call. CDR1 is LNHDA, CDR2 SQIVND, per germline (reference sequence). The length of the CDR3 is 15 residues. V lost 5 bases, J lost 0 bases, and 13 bases lay in between. The CDR3 sequence: CASSDSQALNTEAFF. The CDR3 DNA sequence: TGTGCCAGTAGTGATTCTCAGGCTCTGAACACTGAAGCTTTCTTT.

V is TRBV19 and J is TRBJ1-2, with D perhaps matching TRBD1 (5 bases). CDR1 and CDR2 (germline): LNHDA, SQIVND (reference sequence). V lost 0 bases and J 9 bases, leaving 8 bases between the germline ends. The CDR3 extends over 12 amino acids. CDR3 residues: CASSIEGASYTF. CDR3 DNA: TGTGCCAGTAGTATAGAAGGGGCCAGCTACACCTTC.

This clonotype was counted only a few times. The rearrangement joins TRBV28 to TRBJ1-5; possibly TRBD1 for D (6 bases). The length of the CDR3 is 14 residues. V gave up 5 bases and J gave up 5 bases, with 13 bases separating them. CDR1 and CDR2 (germline): MDHEN, SYDVKM. This CDR3 reads CASSVGGAHQPQHF. The DNA for the CDR3 is TGTGCCAGCAGTGTCGGGGGGGCCCATCAGCCCCAGCATTTT.

Only one count was recorded for this clonotype. CDR3 nucleotides: TGTGCCAGCAGACCGGGACTAGCGGGAACCGGATTCTACGAGCAGTACTTC. This codes for CASRPGLAGTGFYEQYF. The V and J genes are TRBV7-9 and TRBJ2-7; 13 nucleotides match TRBD2. V shed 6 bases, J shed 3 bases, and the junction held 11 bases outside the gene matches. Looked up from germline, CDR1 is SEHNR and CDR2 is FQNEAQ (reference sequence). The CDR3 totals 17 residues.

This clonotype was picked up many times. The V call is TRBV28, the J call TRBJ2-7; D gene uncertain. Looked up from germline, CDR1 is MDHEN and CDR2 is SYDVKM. The length of the CDR3 is 13 residues. V was cut by 6 bases and J by 3 bases, with 12 bases left in between. The CDR3 sequence: CASRHPSGYEQYF. DNA for the CDR3: TGTGCCAGCAGGCATCCCTCGGGCTACGAGCAGTACTTC.

A few counts support this clonotype. The genes are TRBV20-1 and TRBJ2-2; D not certain. CDR3 length: 15 residues. Between the trimmed V and J ends, which lost 4 bases and 3 bases, there was a span of 15 bases. The V gene's germline CDR1 is DFQATT and CDR2 SNEGSKA (reference sequence). For the CDR3, the DNA is TGCAGTGCTATTTCAGAACAAGACGACACCGGGGAGCTGTTTTTT. Translation gives CSAISEQDDTGELFF.

The chain links TRBV27 to TRBJ2-7; D is possibly TRBD2 (5 bases). CDR1 is MNHEY, CDR2 SMNVEV, per germline (reference sequence). Trimming stripped 4 bases from V and 6 bases from J, with 16 bases between. The CDR3 contains 14 residues. CDR3 loop: CASSSRPVRGEQYF. CDR3 DNA sequence: TGTGCCAGCAGTTCTCGACCCGTTCGGGGCGAGCAGTACTTC.

Many counts were recorded for this clonotype. This chain uses TRBV12-3 or TRBV12-4 with TRBJ2-6, with a possible D match to TRBD2 (5 bases). The CDR3 is 15 residues long. Trimming removed 7 bases at V and 2 bases at J, with 12 bases between. Written as DNA, the CDR3 is TGTGCCAGCATCCTAGAGGGTGCTGGGGCCAACGTCCTGACTTTC. Translated: CASILEGAGANVLTF.

As to this clonotype: A much larger clonotype is one base distant, so this may be a read error. The rearrangement links TRBV10-2 to TRBJ2-3; 7 bases fit TRBD1. The CDR3 sequence is 14 residues long. Germline lookup yields CDR1 WSHSY and CDR2 SAAADI. CDR3 protein: CASRETGSTGTQYF. The CDR3 DNA follows: TGCGCCAGCAGGGAGACAGGGAGCACAGGTACGCAGTATTTT.

The chain uses TRBV19 and TRBJ2-7; 7 bases map to TRBD2. With V trimmed by 5 bases and J by 2 bases, 9 bases remained unmatched. The CDR3 extends over 15 amino acids. CDR1 and CDR2 (germline): LNHDA, SQIVND (reference sequence). CDR3 loop: CASSPDSGSTYEQYF. Written as DNA, the CDR3 is TGTGCCAGTAGTCCCGATAGCGGGTCTACCTACGAGCAGTACTTC.

V usage is TRBV20-1 and J usage is TRBJ2-3, with a weak D call TRBD2 (5 bases). The CDR3 length is 15 residues. V was shortened by 2 bases and J by 6 bases, with 18 bases between the two germline ends. Germline-derived CDR1 and CDR2 are DFQATT and SNEGSKA (reference sequence). CDR3 amino acids: CSARTGMLGSDTQYF. The CDR3 nucleotides are TGCAGTGCTAGAACGGGGATGTTGGGATCTGATACGCAGTATTTT.

This clonotype was seen a few times. The rearrangement joins TRBV12-3 or TRBV12-4 to TRBJ1-3; D remains unclear. The CDR3 loop spans 13 amino acids. Deletions cut 8 bases from V and 4 bases from J, with 12 bases between. CDR3 protein: CASRLGSGNTIYF. CDR3 nucleotide sequence: TGTGCCAGCCGACTGGGGTCGGGAAACACCATATATTTT.

In this sample, this clonotype turned up many times. The chain employs TRBV30 and TRBJ2-1; no reliable D call. The V and J ends lost 2 bases and 4 bases respectively, with 3 bases between them. The CDR3 totals 11 residues. CDR1 is GTSNPN and CDR2 is SVGIG in the germline V gene (reference sequence). CDR3 DNA: TGTGCCTGGAGTACGTACAATGAGCAGTTCTTC. It encodes CAWSTYNEQFF.

In its sample, this clonotype was seen many times. CDR3 in DNA: TGTGCCAGCACCGGGGGCCCCTCCAATGAGCAGTTCTTC. Its protein is CASTGGPSNEQFF. The gene calls are TRBV28 and TRBJ2-1; D may be TRBD1 or TRBD2 (6 bases each). Germline CDR1 and CDR2: MDHEN and SYDVKM. The CDR3 has 13 residues. V lost 7 bases and J 6 bases, leaving 13 bases between the germline ends.

This clonotype was observed at least ten times. The chain is built from TRBV5-1 and TRBJ2-7, with 8 bases matching TRBD1. The V and J ends lost 3 bases and 0 bases, in that order; junction bases with no gene match: 5. The CDR3 sequence is 15 residues long. Per germline, CDR1 SGHRS and CDR2 YFSETQ. The CDR3 DNA is TGCGCCAGCAGCTCGGGACAGGCAATCTCCTACGAGCAGTACTTC. The encoded protein is CASSSGQAISYEQYF.

This clonotype was observed at least ten times. The genes are TRBV2 and TRBJ2-7; tentatively, D is TRBD1 or TRBD2 (5 bases each). Germline CDR1 reads SNHLY; CDR2 reads FYNNEI. V dropped 5 bases and J dropped 4 bases, with 12 bases sitting between them. There are 13 residues in the CDR3. CDR3 sequence reads: CASSWDRLYEQYF. CDR3 in DNA: TGTGCCAGCAGTTGGGACCGTTTGTACGAGCAGTACTTC. Complete variable domain (other parts from reference TRBV2 and TRBJ2-7): EPEVTQTPSHQVTQMGQEVILRCVPISNHLYFYWYRQILGQKVEFLVSFYNNEISEKSEIFDDQFSVERPDGSNFTLKIRSTKLEDSAMYFCASSWDRLYEQYFGPGTRLTVT.

This chain links TRBV7-2 with TRBJ2-1; 12 bases align to TRBD2. With 3 bases clipped from V and 5 bases from J, the junction kept 14 bases outside the gene matches. CDR3 length: 19 amino acids. Germline V gene lookup returns CDR1 SGHTA and CDR2 FQGNSA. CDR3 region: CASSLSRLAGDLYNNEQFF. The CDR3 DNA follows: TGTGCCAGCAGCTTGAGCCGACTAGCGGGAGACCTATACAACAATGAGCAGTTCTTC.

This clonotype showed up many times. This sequence joins TRBV13 and TRBJ2-5; a possible D gene is TRBD2 (6 bases). Germline V gene lookup returns CDR1 PRHDT and CDR2 FYEKMQ (reference sequence). Trimming stripped 4 bases from V and 3 bases from J, with 9 bases between. The CDR3 spans 13 residues. CDR3 DNA: TGTGCCAGCAGCTCAGGAGGGAAAGAGACCCAGTACTTC. Its translation: CASSSGGKETQYF.

The table lists this clonotype with many counts. V gene TRBV29-1 combines with J gene TRBJ2-7, with D possibly called TRBD1 or TRBD2 (6 bases each). The germline V gene encodes CDR1 SQVTM and CDR2 ANQGSEA. V was trimmed by 5 bases and J by 2 bases, leaving 10 bases between them. The CDR3 sequence is 12 residues long. The CDR3 reads CSVSGEAYEQYF. Written as DNA, the CDR3 is TGCAGCGTTTCAGGGGAGGCCTACGAGCAGTACTTC.

This clonotype was recorded a few times. The chain employs TRBV5-1 and TRBJ1-1; tentative D call: TRBD1 (5 bases). Trimming removed 5 bases from V and 1 base from J, with 18 bases in between. CDR3 length: 16 amino acids. CDR1 and CDR2 from the germline V gene are SGHRS and YFSETQ. CDR3 bases: TGCGCCAGCAGGTCGGGCAGGGTGGGGTCGAACACTGAAGCTTTCTTT. Its translation is CASRSGRVGSNTEAFF.

The rearrangement links TRBV9 to TRBJ2-5; D may match TRBD1 or TRBD2 (6 bases each). Germline loops: CDR1 SGDLS, CDR2 YYNGEE. V lost 5 bases to trimming and J lost 4 bases, with 18 bases between them. This CDR3 comprises 15 residues. The CDR3 sequence: CASSSAGGGGETQYF. The CDR3 nucleotides read TGTGCCAGCAGTTCCGCTGGCGGAGGGGGAGAGACCCAGTACTTC. Full variable domain (outside the CDR3, taken from reference TRBV9 and TRBJ2-5): DSGVTQTPKHLITATGQRVTLRCSPRSGDLSVYWYQQSLDQGLQFLIQYYNGEERAKGNILERFSAQQFPDLHSELNLSSLELGDSALYFCASSSAGGGGETQYFGPGTRLLVL.